A single sample gave rise to the 5 T cell receptor beta chains below, sequenced in a study of CD8 T cells in Susac syndrome. The RNA, roughly 0.45 to 1 ug, was put through reverse transcription using random hexamers. MiXCR was run by TCRdb on the immunoSEQ multiplex PCR reads, yielding one entry per CDR3 protein. The sample carries around 130,000 distinct CDR3 sequences, nearly 95% recorded once. The sequenced sample consisted of CD4+ T cells from PBMCs. All receptors derive from a human donor in good health.

The CDR3 nucleotides read TGTGCCAGCAGTTTATTGGGCAGTTTCTACGAGCAGTACTTC. Encoded protein: CASSLLGSFYEQYF. The rearrangement joins TRBV28 to TRBJ2-7; no clear D gene. V shed 1 base and J shed 3 bases, with 10 bases lying between them. The CDR3 is 14 residues long. Germline V gives CDR1 MDHEN, CDR2 SYDVKM.

The chain has TRBV7-7 and TRBJ2-5; 8 bases fit TRBD1. Germline V gene data show CDR1 as SSHAT and CDR2 as FNYEAQ (reference sequence). J was trimmed by 1 base and V by 5 bases; bases with no gene match: 3. The CDR3 is made up of 14 amino acids. CDR3 in amino acids: CASSNRGIQETQYF. The CDR3, as DNA: TGTGCCAGCAGCAACAGGGGGATCCAAGAGACCCAGTACTTC.

The V gene is TRBV3-1, the J gene TRBJ1-5; 8 positions agree with TRBD1. Germline CDR1 is LGHDT and CDR2 is YNNKEL (reference sequence). V was pared by 4 bases and J by 0 bases, with 8 bases of the junction left unmatched. The CDR3 loop spans 17 amino acids. DNA of the CDR3: TGTGCCAGCAGCCCGCAGGACAGGGTGAATAGCAATCAGCCCCAGCATTTT. Protein sequence: CASSPQDRVNSNQPQHF.

V and J are TRBV7-2 and TRBJ2-2; D is perhaps TRBD1 or TRBD2 (5 bases each). Trimming took 6 bases from V and 4 from J, leaving 15 bases between them. In germline, CDR1 is SGHTA, CDR2 FQGNSA. This CDR3 comprises 15 residues. CDR3 nucleotide sequence: TGTGCCAGCAGTCGGGATAGGGGCGGCACCGGGGAGCTGTTTTTT. Protein: CASSRDRGGTGELFF.

This rearrangement joins TRBV5-6 to TRBJ2-3, with 10 bases lining up with TRBD2. CDR1 SGHDT and CDR2 YYEEEE come from the germline V gene. This CDR3 region has 15 residues. Trimming removed 4 bases from V and 0 bases from J; junction bases left unmatched: 2. Here the CDR3 DNA reads TGTGCCAGCAGCGGGGGACTAGCGAGCACAGATACGCAGTATTTT. Protein: CASSGGLASTDTQYF.